The 18 T cell receptor beta chains below were found in one sample sequenced in a study of cytomegalovirus exposure and HLA in healthy donors. TCRdb's copy holds only in-frame clones and misses some; the assay was immunoSEQ multiplex PCR. The table shows some 98,000 clones, with roughly 84% occurring only once. Sequenced material: PBMCs. Receptor source: a young man in good health and CMV-seropositive.

This clone is a singleton in its sample. For the CDR3, the DNA is TGTGCCAGCAGTGCCCCAGGTCATCAGCCCCAGCATTTT. Amino acid sequence: CASSAPGHQPQHF. The chain is built from TRBV2 and TRBJ1-5; no firm D call. Germline V gene lookup returns CDR1 SNHLY and CDR2 FYNNEI. The CDR3 runs 13 residues. Between the trimmed V and J ends, which lost 4 bases and 5 bases, there was a span of 9 bases.

The CDR3 sequence is CASSLGWGANIQYF. CDR3 DNA: TGTGCCAGCAGCTTAGGATGGGGAGCGAACATTCAGTACTTC. The V and J genes are TRBV7-2 and TRBJ2-4; TRBD2 might be the D (5 bases). This CDR3 spans 14 amino acids. The ends were cut back, 1 base at V and 7 bases at J, with 11 bases in the middle. Germline lookup yields CDR1 SGHTA and CDR2 FQGNSA.

A single count supports this clone. The V call is TRBV9, the J call TRBJ2-5, with 10 bases identical to TRBD2. This CDR3 comprises 16 residues. The J segment lost 5 bases and the V segment lost 0 bases, leaving 7 bases of the junction unmatched. Germline values: CDR1 SGDLS, CDR2 YYNGEE. The CDR3 coding sequence is TGTGCCAGCAGCGTAGCTGCAGCGGGGGGGCAGGAGACCCAGTACTTC. This encodes CASSVAAAGGQETQYF.

V and J are TRBV20-1 and TRBJ1-1, with a possible D match to TRBD1 (5 bases). This CDR3 has 10 amino acids. CDR1 and CDR2 from the germline V gene are DFQATT and SNEGSKA (reference sequence). The ends were cut back, 4 bases at V and 7 bases at J, with 7 bases in the middle. The CDR3 is CSAKGIEAFF. The CDR3 DNA reads TGCAGTGCTAAGGGGATTGAAGCTTTCTTT.

V gene TRBV5-1 combines with J gene TRBJ1-1; tentative D call: TRBD1 (5 bases). Germline CDR1 and CDR2: SGHRS and YFSETQ. Trimming took 4 bases from V and 1 from J, leaving 14 bases between them. The CDR3 runs 15 residues. This chain's CDR3 is CASSVGGTGNTEAFF. CDR3 DNA: TGCGCCAGCAGCGTCGGGGGGACGGGGAACACTGAAGCTTTCTTT. Full variable domain (remainder filled in from reference TRBV5-1 and TRBJ1-1): KAGVTQTPRYLIKTRGQQVTLSCSPISGHRSVSWYQQTPGQGLQFLFEYFSETQRNKGNFPGRFSGRQFSNSRSEMNVSTLELGDSALYLCASSVGGTGNTEAFFGQGTRLTVV.

V is TRBV9 and J is TRBJ2-5; tentative D call: TRBD1 (6 bases). Germline values: CDR1 SGDLS, CDR2 YYNGEE. Trimming shortened V by 3 bases and J by 0 bases, and 9 bases separated the two germline ends. The CDR3 contains 14 residues. The chain's CDR3 is CASSAQGNQETQYF. The DNA for the CDR3 is TGTGCCAGCAGCGCACAGGGTAACCAAGAGACCCAGTACTTC.

The genes are TRBV4-3 and TRBJ2-7, with D possibly matching TRBD2 (7 bases). The germline V gene encodes CDR1 LGHNA and CDR2 YSLEER. The V gene lost 0 bases and the J gene lost 0 bases, with 18 bases spanning the gap. CDR3 length: 18 amino acids. CDR3 region: CASSQDFGGGHISYEQYF. The CDR3 DNA follows: TGCGCCAGCAGCCAAGATTTTGGCGGGGGACACATCTCCTACGAGCAGTACTTC.

This rearrangement joins TRBV4-3 to TRBJ2-7, with 10 bases fitting TRBD1. This CDR3 region has 18 residues. The germline gives CDR1 LGHNA, CDR2 YSLEER. V gave up 0 bases and J gave up 6 bases; unmatched junction bases: 14. CDR3 sequence (DNA): TGCGCCAGCAGCCAAGATTCTATTTCGGGACAGGGGATGGGCGAGCAGTACTTC. Protein: CASSQDSISGQGMGEQYF.

The chain recombines TRBV4-3 with TRBJ2-7; 7 bases agree with TRBD2. The germline V gene encodes CDR1 LGHNA and CDR2 YSLEER. Losses at the gene ends were 0 bases for V and 4 bases for J; bases not matched to a gene: 9. The CDR3 totals 16 residues. The CDR3 is CASSQELAADNYEQYF. CDR3 bases: TGCGCCAGCAGCCAAGAGCTAGCGGCAGATAATTACGAGCAGTACTTC.

The chain carries TRBV5-1 and TRBJ1-6; D is possibly TRBD1 (5 bases). Germline assignment: CDR1 SGHRS and CDR2 YFSETQ. The CDR3 is made up of 16 amino acids. V lost 3 bases and J lost 2, with 12 bases in between. CDR3 DNA sequence: TGCGCCAGCAGCTCGGAGGGGTCAGCCTATAATTCACCCCTCCACTTT. Protein sequence: CASSSEGSAYNSPLHF.

The chain employs TRBV18 and TRBJ2-1; D is possibly TRBD2 (6 bases). The V gene's germline CDR1 is KGHSH and CDR2 LQKENI. The V end lost 5 bases, the J end lost 7 bases, and 18 bases lay between the germline ends. The CDR3 is 15 amino acids. The DNA of the CDR3 is TGTGCCAGCTCAGAGGGGACTGGGCCTATGAATGAGCAGTTCTTC. Translating it yields CASSEGTGPMNEQFF.

This clone was found once. The J gene is TRBJ2-7, the V gene TRBV14; 10 nucleotides match TRBD1. J gave up 3 bases and V 2 bases, and 1 base lay outside the gene matches. This CDR3 region has 14 residues. Germline CDR1 is SGHDN and CDR2 is FVKESK. DNA of the CDR3: TGTGCCAGCAGCCAAAGGGACAGGGGCTACGAGCAGTACTTC. Its protein product is CASSQRDRGYEQYF.

This clone was counted a few times. The chain is built from TRBV5-6 and TRBJ1-3, with no clear D. Trimming shortened V by 5 bases and J by 0 bases, and 6 bases separated the two germline ends. Germline CDR1 SGHDT, CDR2 YYEEEE. The CDR3 runs to 13 residues. The DNA for the CDR3 is TGTGCCAGCAGACAGCCCTCTGGAAACACCATATATTTT. Its protein is CASRQPSGNTIYF. The variable domain in full, with the rest retrieved from reference TRBV5-6 and TRBJ1-3, is DAGVTQSPTHLIKTRGQQVTLRCSPKSGHDTVSWYQQALGQGPQFIFQYYEEEERQRGNFPDRFSGHQFPNYSSELNVNALLLGDSALYLCASRQPSGNTIYFGEGSWLTVV.

This clone was observed once. The chain joins TRBV7-2 to TRBJ2-7, with 8 bases that match TRBD2. The CDR3 runs to 14 residues. V was pared by 3 bases and J by 4 bases, with 5 bases of the junction left unmatched. Germline CDR1 reads SGHTA; CDR2 reads FQGNSA. DNA for the CDR3: TGTGCCAGCAGCTTTATCGGACTAGCTTACGAGCAGTACTTC. Its translation is CASSFIGLAYEQYF.

The chain has TRBV28 and TRBJ2-7; 7 nucleotides match TRBD2. CDR1 is MDHEN and CDR2 is SYDVKM in the germline V gene. This CDR3 is 14 amino acids long. Trimming removed 2 bases from V and 3 bases from J; junction bases left unmatched: 4. The CDR3 DNA reads TGTGCCAGCAGTTTAGGGAGGACTAGCTACGAGCAGTACTTC. This sequence encodes CASSLGRTSYEQYF.

The chain combines TRBV6-5 with TRBJ1-1; perhaps TRBD1 as D (6 bases). This CDR3 has 13 residues. Trimming took 7 bases from V and 10 from J, leaving 19 bases between them. In germline, CDR1 is MNHEY, CDR2 SVGAGI. CDR3 region: CASTLPGATGAFF. Here the CDR3 DNA reads TGTGCCAGCACTCTCCCAGGGGCAACAGGAGCTTTCTTT.

This clone has just a few counts. The V and J genes are TRBV25-1 and TRBJ2-3, with unresolved D. V lost 1 base and J 0 bases, leaving 11 bases between the germline ends. The length of the CDR3 is 16 residues. CDR1 and CDR2 from the germline V gene are MGHDK and SYGVNS. The CDR3 DNA is TGTGCCAGCAGTGAATCGAAGCGTTCTAGCACAGATACGCAGTATTTT. Translated: CASSESKRSSTDTQYF. The full variable domain, with the rest looked up from reference TRBV25-1 and TRBJ2-3, is EADIYQTPRYLVIGTGKKITLECSQTMGHDKMYWYQQDPGMELHLIHYSYGVNSTEKGDLSSESTVSRIRTEHFPLTLESARPSHTSQYLCASSESKRSSTDTQYFGPGTRLTVL.

The chain joins TRBV7-8 to TRBJ2-3; 13 bases are shared with TRBD2. The V and J ends lost 6 bases and 7 bases, in that order; junction bases with no gene match: 7. This CDR3 region has 15 residues. Germline values: CDR1 SGHVS, CDR2 FQNEAQ. The CDR3 bases are TGTGCCAGCAGTACCGGGACTAGCGGGGCGAATACGCAGTATTTT. Its protein is CASSTGTSGANTQYF.